This T cell receptor beta chain was obtained from a study of control samples from healthy donors and cancer patients. Measured with immunoSEQ multiplex PCR; TCRdb has only the in-frame clones, and not every one. The sample lists 120,000 to 150,000 clones, approximately 92% occurring once. The sample was blood. This TCR came from a man aged 30 to 45 in good health.

CDR3 in DNA: TGTGCCAGCAGTATAACAAACCTACAGGGTCTCGGTGGCTACACCTTC. It codes for CASSITNLQGLGGYTF. The genes are TRBV3-1 (or the pseudogene TRBV3-2) and TRBJ1-2, with D possibly matching TRBD1 (6 bases). The CDR3 runs 16 residues. Trimming left V 6 bases short and J 7 bases short, with 24 bases between. Germline-derived CDR1 and CDR2 are LGHDT and YNNKEL (reference sequence).